This T cell receptor (beta chain) appears in the sequencing data of a study of blood T cell repertoires in COVID-19. For the study at large: Samples of COVID-19 (acute and convalescent) were obtained from the United States, Italy and Spain. Sources were T cells, B-cell-depleted T cells, or PBMCs; the material itself was cDNA or gDNA.

CDR1 is SGHTA, CDR2 FQGNSA, per germline. Trimming cost V 7 bases and J 1 base, with 13 bases left between them. The CDR3 is 15 amino acids. Authors' processing steps: Cell counts per sample came from amplifying reference gene primers. The assay was immunoSEQ multiplex PCR, and TCRdb's table has in-frame clones only and misses some. That table gives V, J and clone size, and the DNA gave D and trimming. The data show roughly 200,000 clones, around four fifths seen once. Sequencing was carried out using peripheral blood. This rearrangement joins TRBV7-2 to TRBJ2-2; a possible D gene is TRBD1 (6 bases). The clonotype comes from a woman over 75 with active or convalescent COVID-19. CDR3 protein: CASTSGTLNTGELFF. CDR3 bases: TGTGCCAGCACCTCAGGGACATTGAACACCGGGGAGCTGTTTTTT. Together with reference TRBV7-2 and TRBJ2-2, the CDR3 gives the full variable domain: GAGVSQSPSNKVTEKGKDVELRCDPISGHTALYWYRQSLGQGLEFLIYFQGNSAPDKSGLPSDRFSAERTGGSVSTLTIQRTQQEDSAVYLCASTSGTLNTGELFFGEGSRLTVL.